The rows below give T cell receptor beta chains drawn from one sample of a study of identical twins. TCRdb re-analysed the 5' RACE reads in MiXCR, keeping a single row per CDR3 protein. This repertoire shows about 340,000 distinct CDR3 sequences, 10% to 15% found once; its top ten account for 7.2%. The same sample was also studied in work on yellow fever vaccine responses in identical twins.

Sample: CD8+ T cells sorted from blood. These TCRs come from a young woman in good health. Each CDR3 is given with its conserved first and last residue. The D gene is left open where the match is weak. Size values are once, few and many counts, or a class for expanded clones, and some rows have none.

>TRBV6-1|TRBJ2-3|few|-
TGTGCCAGCAGTGAACCCGATACGCAGTATTTT
CASSEPDTQYF
>TRBV4-2|TRBJ2-1|many|TRBD2
TGTGCCAGCAGCCAAGATCCCACTAGCGGGATGTCCAATGAGCAGTTCTTC
CASSQDPTSGMSNEQFF
>TRBV28|TRBJ2-7|few|TRBD1
TGTGCCAGCAGTCTCCACCGGGACAGGAACTACGAGCAGTACTTC
CASSLHRDRNYEQYF
>TRBV4-1|TRBJ1-4|-|-
TGCGCCAGCAGCCAAGATAGCCCACAGGCCAGTGAAAAACTGTTTTTT
CASSQDSPQASEKLFF
>TRBV20-1|TRBJ1-1|few|TRBD1
TGCAGTGCCGAGACAGGGGGAGTCGACGGAGCTTTCTTT
CSAETGGVDGAFF
>TRBV7-9|TRBJ2-3|many|-
TGTGCCAGCAGCTCAGGAAGGCAGGCCACAGATACGCAGTATTTT
CASSSGRQATDTQYF
>TRBV12-3/TRBV12-4|TRBJ2-5|many|-
TGTGCCAGCACTGTCGCGGGGGAGACCCAGTACTTC
CASTVAGETQYF
>TRBV19|TRBJ2-1|few|-
TGTGCCAGTAGTATAAATTCGGGTTCGGACAATGAGCAGTTCTTC
CASSINSGSDNEQFF
>TRBV27|TRBJ2-1|few|-
TGTGCCAGCAGTTCGCCCACCGGACTAAGCAATGAGCAGTTCTTC
CASSSPTGLSNEQFF
>TRBV7-3|TRBJ2-1|few|-
TGTGCCAGCAGCTTGGGGGAATCGTTTTACAATGAGCAGTTCTTC
CASSLGESFYNEQFF
>TRBV6-5|TRBJ1-2|-|-
TGTGCCAGCAGTTACGGACAGAGTGCCTATGGCTACACCTTC
CASSYGQSAYGYTF
>TRBV27|TRBJ2-5|-|TRBD2
TGTGCCAGCAGTACCTCCCCCCTGGAGCGGGGGGAGAAAGAGACCCAGTACTTC
CASSTSPLERGEKETQYF
>TRBV5-6|TRBJ2-1|-|TRBD2
TGTGCCAGCAGCCCGACCGGACTAGCGGGATCCCTTAGCTCCTACAATGAGCAGTTCTTC
CASSPTGLAGSLSSYNEQFF
>TRBV12-3/TRBV12-4|TRBJ2-1|many|TRBD1
TGTGCCAGCAGCGTAGAGGGGACAGATTACAATGAGCAGTTCTTC
CASSVEGTDYNEQFF
>TRBV4-2|TRBJ2-3|few|TRBD2
TGTGCCAGCAGCCAAACACTAGCGGGGGGGCCAGATACGCAGTATTTT
CASSQTLAGGPDTQYF
>TRBV7-8|TRBJ2-2|few|-
TGTGCCAGCAGCCCGTCTAGGGCGAACACCGGGGAGCTGTTTTTT
CASSPSRANTGELFF
>TRBV9|TRBJ2-1|many|TRBD2
TGTGCCAGCAGCATTCCTAGGGGACTACCATTCCGTAATGAGCAGTTCTTC
CASSIPRGLPFRNEQFF
>TRBV27|TRBJ2-5|-|-
TGTGCCAGCAGTTTATCCTCCCCGGATAGCGGTTCCCAAGAGACCCAGTACTTC
CASSLSSPDSGSQETQYF
>TRBV7-7|TRBJ2-7|-|-
TGTGCCAGCAGCTTAGCGTGGGGAGGTGGGTACGAGCAGTACTTC
CASSLAWGGGYEQYF
>TRBV9|TRBJ1-1|few|-
TGTGCCAGCAGCGCGGGGGGCGGGATGAACACTGAAGCTTTCTTT
CASSAGGGMNTEAFF
>TRBV12-3/TRBV12-4|TRBJ2-3|few|-
TGTGCCAGCAGCCCGACAGGTGTGGGGCTCCCGAGTGGCACAGATACGCAGTATTTT
CASSPTGVGLPSGTDTQYF
>TRBV6-1|TRBJ2-5|-|TRBD1
TGTGCCAGCGAGGACAGGGGGCTCTGGGAGACCCAGTACTTC
CASEDRGLWETQYF
>TRBV24-1|TRBJ2-1|-|-
TGTGCCACCAGTGATTATGGCGGCACGAGCTCCTACAATGAGCAGTTCTTC
CATSDYGGTSSYNEQFF
>TRBV7-9|TRBJ2-5|few|TRBD2
TGTGCCAGCAGCACCCAACTAGCGGAGGCCCAAGAGACCCAGTACTTC
CASSTQLAEAQETQYF
>TRBV9|TRBJ2-3|-|-
TGTGCCAGCAGCGTAGTTGGGGACGATACGCAGTATTTT
CASSVVGDDTQYF
>TRBV7-8|TRBJ1-1|-|TRBD1
TGTGCCAGCAGACGAAGCGGGACAGGGGGCCCGAACACTGAAGCTTTCTTT
CASRRSGTGGPNTEAFF
>TRBV11-2|TRBJ1-4|-|-
TGTGCCAGCAGCTTAGAGGGGGCCGGGGTCGAAAAACTGTTTTTT
CASSLEGAGVEKLFF
>TRBV18|TRBJ1-4|few|-
TGTGCCAGCTCAAGCAGGGCACAGGCACTTGCAACTAATGAAAAACTGTTTTTT
CASSSRAQALATNEKLFF
>TRBV28|TRBJ2-5|few|-
TGTGCCAGCAGTCCGGAAGTTCAAGACCAAGAGACCCAGTACTTC
CASSPEVQDQETQYF
>TRBV7-6|TRBJ2-7|many|TRBD2
TGTGCCAGCAGCGAAGCCGGGACTAGCGGTTTTTCACGCCTCTACGAGCAGTACTTC
CASSEAGTSGFSRLYEQYF
>TRBV10-1|TRBJ2-3|few|-
TGCGCCAGCAGCCCCTACATGGAGAGACCCACAGATACGCAGTATTTT
CASSPYMERPTDTQYF
>TRBV3-1|TRBJ2-2|-|TRBD2
TGTGCCAGCACCGTAGCGGGAACAGGGGAGCTGTTTTTT
CASTVAGTGELFF
>TRBV7-9|TRBJ2-1|-|-
TGTGCCAGCAGCTTAGACGCCTCCCGCTGGGGTGAGCAGTTCTTC
CASSLDASRWGEQFF
>TRBV11-2|TRBJ2-3|few|TRBD2
TGTGCCAGCAGCTTCCGAACCCTAGCGGGAAACACAGATACGCAGTATTTT
CASSFRTLAGNTDTQYF
>TRBV10-3|TRBJ2-1|many|TRBD1
TGTGCCATCAGGACAGGGACCTCTAAGCCCTACAATGAGCAGTTCTTC
CAIRTGTSKPYNEQFF
>TRBV20-1|TRBJ2-3|-|-
TGCAGTGCTAGAGATCTGCAACCCGCGGATACGCAGTATTTT
CSARDLQPADTQYF
>TRBV5-1|TRBJ1-6|-|-
TGCGCCAGCAGCTTGGGTACGGAGGGGAATTCACCCCTCCACTTT
CASSLGTEGNSPLHF
>TRBV14|TRBJ2-7|few|-
TGTGCCAGCAGCCAAGAAGGCGGTCCTAGGGTTTACGAGCAGTACTTC
CASSQEGGPRVYEQYF
>TRBV10-2|TRBJ1-1|-|-
TGCGCCAGCAGTGAGTACACGACAGGAATGAACACTGAAGCTTTCTTT
CASSEYTTGMNTEAFF
>TRBV7-8|TRBJ2-7|few|-
TGTGCCAGCAGCTTAGTCTCCAGGAGCTCCTACGAGCAGTACTTC
CASSLVSRSSYEQYF
>TRBV27|TRBJ2-5|-|TRBD2
TGTGCCAGCAGTTTATTCCCCGGGGGGGGAGGGCAAGAGACCCAGTACTTC
CASSLFPGGGGQETQYF
>TRBV4-1|TRBJ1-6|few|-
TGCGCCAGCAGCCAGGAAGAGTTAGTAACCCTCCACTTT
CASSQEELVTLHF
>TRBV9|TRBJ2-3|-|TRBD2
TGTGCCAGCAGCGCCGAAGCGGGGATCACAGATACGCAGTATTTT
CASSAEAGITDTQYF
>TRBV19|TRBJ1-2|-|-
TGTGCCAGTAGTAAATGGTTCGATGGCAGGGCAGCTAACTATGGCTACACCTTC
CASSKWFDGRAANYGYTF
>TRBV20-1|TRBJ2-2|-|-
TGCAGTGCAAAGGACCCAAACACCGGGGAGCTGTTTTTT
CSAKDPNTGELFF
>TRBV10-2|TRBJ2-1|few|TRBD2
TGCGCCAGCAGTGAGCTAGCGGGAGTTTACAATGAGCAGTTCTTC
CASSELAGVYNEQFF
>TRBV29-1|TRBJ2-3|-|TRBD1
TGCAGCGGCGCACCGGGACAGGGGTTAGATACGCAGTATTTT
CSGAPGQGLDTQYF
>TRBV28|TRBJ1-1|few|-
TGTGCCGCAGTGGGGGGTAATATGAACACTGAAGCTTTCTTT
CAAVGGNMNTEAFF
>TRBV9|TRBJ2-1|-|-
TGTGCCAGCAGCGTAGGAGACAGGAGAAACAATGAGCAGTTCTTC
CASSVGDRRNNEQFF
>TRBV27|TRBJ2-7|many|-
TGTGCCAGCTCGGACTACTACGAGCAGTACTTC
CASSDYYEQYF
>TRBV10-2|TRBJ1-2|few|-
TGCGCCAGCAGTGCGCCGGGAGCCAACTATGGCTACACCTTC
CASSAPGANYGYTF
>TRBV20-1|TRBJ2-3|-|TRBD2
TGCAGTGCTAGATTCCCTGTCTTAGCGGGGTCAGATACGCAGTATTTT
CSARFPVLAGSDTQYF
>TRBV9|TRBJ1-5|few|TRBD1
TGTGCCAGCAGCGCGACAGGGGGTGGTGGTCAGCCCCAGCATTTT
CASSATGGGGQPQHF